This TCR beta chain was profiled in a study of T cells in localized non-small cell lung cancer. Findings and limits, study-wide: With higher T cell density in blood came longer overall survival. A single tumor region was sequenced, leaving heterogeneity possible.

A remark on this clone: What it binds is unknown.

The data were produced by immunoSEQ multiplex PCR, yet TCRdb's version contains in-frame clones alone and is incomplete. In the table there are tens of thousands of clones, roughly 90% of which are singletons. The CDR3 totals 14 residues. Germline V gives CDR1 SGHRS, CDR2 YFSETQ. Trimming removed 7 bases from V and 2 bases from J, with 10 bases in between. This sample comprised peripheral blood, obtained before any cancer treatment. The chain uses TRBV5-1 and TRBJ2-6; TRBD2 might be the D (5 bases). This TCR was recovered from a man aged 40 to 69 with stage I squamous cell lung carcinoma. The CDR3 DNA reads TGCGCCAGCGGACTGGTAGCTGGGGCCAACGTCCTGACTTTC. It yields the protein CASGLVAGANVLTF.